These 9 T cell receptor beta chains were all obtained from the same sample, sequenced in a study of neoadjuvant anti-PD-1 for oral cavity cancer. Time point in this sample: after neoadjuvant nivolumab, at surgical resection. The repertoire was sequenced with immunoSEQ multiplex PCR; TCRdb's copy has only in-frame clones and lacks some. The sample carries about 9,600 clones, over 65% recorded once. The sequences come from PBMCs, collected after nivolumab (anti-PD-1) treatment. All receptors come from a person between 35 and 79 years old with oral cavity squamous cell carcinoma.

The V gene is TRBV7-8, the J gene TRBJ2-6; possibly TRBD1 for D (6 bases). CDR1 is SGHVS, CDR2 FQNEAQ, per germline. V lost 4 bases to trimming and J lost 0 bases, with 10 bases between them. CDR3 size: 16 residues. This CDR3 reads CASSSTGNSGANVLTF. The DNA for the CDR3 is TGTGCCAGCAGCTCTACAGGGAACTCTGGGGCCAACGTCCTGACTTTC.

This chain uses TRBV11-1 with TRBJ2-3; no definite D call. Trimming removed 0 bases at V and 5 bases at J, with 9 bases between. CDR1 is SGHAT and CDR2 is FQDESV in the germline V gene (reference sequence). This CDR3 is 14 amino acids long. Here the CDR3 reads CASSLAASLDTQYF. CDR3 nucleotide sequence: TGTGCCAGCAGCTTAGCCGCCAGCCTAGATACGCAGTATTTT.

CDR3 loop: CASSPDSFMNTEAFF. CDR3 DNA sequence: TGTGCCAGCAGTCCGGACTCCTTCATGAACACTGAAGCTTTCTTT. The V call is TRBV5-4, the J call TRBJ1-1; D not resolved. V lost 5 bases and J lost 0, with 14 bases in between. This CDR3 comprises 15 residues. Germline V gene sequence: CDR1 SGHNT, CDR2 YYREEE (reference sequence).

The chain carries TRBV5-1 and TRBJ1-2; 8 nucleotides line up with TRBD1. The germline V gene has CDR1 SGHRS and CDR2 YFSETQ. CDR3 size: 14 residues. J was trimmed by 10 bases and V by 0 bases; bases with no gene match: 8. Written as DNA, the CDR3 is TGCGCCAGCAGCTTGGCCCTAGGACAGGGAGTCTACACCTTC. Protein: CASSLALGQGVYTF.

This chain joins TRBV5-1 and TRBJ2-5, with 10 nucleotides matching TRBD1. Trimming removed 4 bases from V and 2 bases from J; junction bases left unmatched: 5. This CDR3 contains 15 residues. Germline loops: CDR1 SGHRS, CDR2 YFSETQ. CDR3 region: CASSRTGGSQETQYF. In DNA, the CDR3 is TGCGCCAGCAGCAGGACAGGGGGGTCTCAAGAGACCCAGTACTTC.

This rearrangement joins TRBV7-2 to TRBJ2-7; D is unresolved. V lost 1 base, J lost 7 bases, and 11 bases lay in between. This CDR3 is built from 13 residues. Germline CDR1 is SGHTA and CDR2 is FQGNSA. Written as DNA, the CDR3 is TGTGCCAGCAGCTTAGACAGTCGAAGGGAGCAGTACTTC. It encodes CASSLDSRREQYF.

The chain links TRBV4-2 to TRBJ2-1; 11 bases line up with TRBD2. Trimming at V came to 3 bases and at J to 9 bases, leaving 10 bases not matched to a gene. In germline, CDR1 is LGHNA, CDR2 YNFKEQ. This CDR3 has 16 residues. In DNA form, the CDR3 reads TGTGCCAGCAGCCAGGAGATAGCGGGAGGGGGTACTGAGCAGTTCTTC. This codes for CASSQEIAGGGTEQFF.

This clone was picked up a small number of times. V gene TRBV15 combines with J gene TRBJ2-7; 7 bases are a match to TRBD2. V dropped 3 bases and J dropped 3; count of bases not matched to a gene: 5. Germline CDR1 and CDR2: LNHNV and YYDKDF (reference sequence). The CDR3 contains 14 residues. CDR3 sequence reads: CATSRGTKGYEQYF. The CDR3 DNA sequence: TGTGCCACCAGCAGGGGGACTAAGGGCTACGAGCAGTACTTC.

V gene TRBV12-1 combines with J gene TRBJ1-5. TRBV12-1 is designated a pseudogene. The CDR3 totals 13 residues. CDR3 region: CASSFEAGQPQHF. CDR3 sequence (DNA): TGTGCCAGCAGCTTTGAGGCGGGTCAGCCCCAGCATTTT.